This T cell receptor (beta chain) was recorded in a study of T-cell memory formation after mild COVID-19. A 5'RACE reaction primed in the constant segment made cDNA libraries of TCR alpha and TCR beta, and these carried sample barcodes and UMIs. MiXCR was run by TCRdb on the 5' RACE reads, yielding one entry per CDR3 protein. The data show 250,000 to 400,000 distinct CDR3 sequences, over 11% seen once. The CDR3 runs to 12 residues. The J segment lost 11 bases and the V segment lost 6 bases, leaving 10 bases of the junction unmatched. CDR1 and CDR2 (germline): DFQATT, SNEGSKA (reference sequence). Findings and limits, study-wide: Mainly in CM and EM were contracting CD4+ clones; CD8+ were in EMRA. Clones contracting day 15 to 85 were balanced CD4/CD8; later expanders leaned CD4+.

This clonotype was seen a handful of times. Its specificity is unknown. The sequence was obtained from a man younger than 30 who had mild COVID-19 (a few samples of this study predate the infection). Cell type and time point are not known. This chain links TRBV20-1 with TRBJ1-5, with 7 bases aligning to TRBD1. Sequenced: PBMCs or a T cell subset sorted from them (not recorded which). CDR3 sequence (DNA): TGCAGTGCCAGGGACAGCTCCCGGGCCCAGCATTTT. Its translation: CSARDSSRAQHF.